These 10 T cell receptor beta chains originate from one sample sequenced in a study of T cell responses to AZD1222 COVID-19 vaccine. Sequencing was performed with immunoSEQ multiplex PCR; in TCRdb, only in-frame clones are kept and a portion is missing. Found here are about 120,000 clones, 80% to 95% of them singletons; the top ten hold roughly 2.5%. This sample comprised peripheral blood, obtained 28 days after the second AZD1222 dose. The receptors were gathered from an adult who received the AZD1222 COVID-19 vaccine.

V gene TRBV9 combines with J gene TRBJ2-3, with D unresolved. Germline V gene sequence: CDR1 SGDLS, CDR2 YYNGEE. The V end was cut by 0 bases, the J end by 4 bases, with 3 bases between. The CDR3 runs 12 residues. The CDR3 DNA is TGTGCCAGCAGCGTAGACCCAGATACGCAGTATTTT. Residues: CASSVDPDTQYF. Looking up the rest from reference TRBV9 and TRBJ2-3 gives the full variable domain: DSGVTQTPKHLITATGQRVTLRCSPRSGDLSVYWYQQSLDQGLQFLIQYYNGEERAKGNILERFSAQQFPDLHSELNLSSLELGDSALYFCASSVDPDTQYFGPGTRLTVL.

V is TRBV3-1 (or the pseudogene TRBV3-2) and J is TRBJ2-7; a weak D match, TRBD2 (5 bases). The CDR3 runs 12 residues. Germline CDR1 is LGHDT and CDR2 is YNNKEL (reference sequence). V was trimmed by 1 base and J by 12 bases, leaving 13 bases between them. The CDR3 region is CASSQGGAGPYF. The CDR3, as DNA: TGTGCCAGCAGCCAAGGGGGAGCAGGCCCGTACTTC.

A single count supports this clone. The CDR3 spells CASSLSVYGYTF. The CDR3 DNA reads as TGTGCCAGCAGCTTGAGCGTCTATGGCTACACCTTC. The J gene is TRBJ1-2, the V gene TRBV5-6; D gene ambiguous. The CDR3 spans 12 residues. Trimming removed 1 base at V and 4 bases at J, with 5 bases between. Germline V gene lookup returns CDR1 SGHDT and CDR2 YYEEEE.

CDR3 sequence (DNA): TGTGCCAGCAGCTTGGGCCGGGACAGGGTCTATGGCTACACCTTC. Protein sequence: CASSLGRDRVYGYTF. The chain combines TRBV5-4 with TRBJ1-2; 9 bases line up with TRBD1. The germline V gene has CDR1 SGHNT and CDR2 YYREEE (reference sequence). The CDR3 length is 15 residues. The V segment lost 0 bases and the J segment 4 bases; nucleotides outside the gene matches: 4.

DNA for the CDR3: TGTGCCAGCAGTCTACCCCTGGGACAGGGGGCCCTAGCTTTCTTT. Translation: CASSLPLGQGALAFF. The chain links TRBV28 to TRBJ1-1; the match to TRBD1 covers 12 bases. In germline, CDR1 is MDHEN, CDR2 SYDVKM. The CDR3 length is 15 residues. J was trimmed by 10 bases and V by 5 bases; bases with no gene match: 11. Drawing the rest from reference TRBV28 and TRBJ1-1, the complete variable domain is DVKVTQSSRYLVKRTGEKVFLECVQDMDHENMFWYRQDPGLGLRLIYFSYDVKMKEKGDIPEGYSVSREKKERFSLILESASTNQTSMYLCASSLPLGQGALAFFGQGTRLTVV.

The chain recombines TRBV5-1 with TRBJ1-2; TRBD1 might be the D (6 bases). Trimming removed 0 bases from V and 5 bases from J, with 17 bases in between. Looked up from germline, CDR1 is SGHRS and CDR2 is YFSETQ. The CDR3 is 16 residues long. CDR3 in DNA: TGCGCCAGCAGCTTGGGAGCAGGGGCTCCTTTGTATGGCTACACCTTC. Translated: CASSLGAGAPLYGYTF.

The chain couples TRBV18 to TRBJ2-3, with 7 bases fitting TRBD2. With 0 bases clipped from V and 5 bases from J, the junction kept 8 bases outside the gene matches. This CDR3 has 16 residues. Germline CDR1 and CDR2: KGHSH and LQKENI. This CDR3 reads CASSPPSTGGGDTQYF. The CDR3 DNA follows: TGTGCCAGCTCACCACCGAGTACGGGGGGTGGAGATACGCAGTATTTT.

This chain uses TRBV24-1 with TRBJ1-2; a weak D match, TRBD1 (5 bases). V lost 2 bases and J 1 base, leaving 10 bases between the germline ends. This CDR3 has 15 amino acids. Germline V CDR1 and CDR2: KGHDR, SFDVKD. The CDR3 sequence: CATSDSRQSNYGYTF. As DNA, the CDR3 is TGTGCCACCAGTGATTCACGACAGAGTAACTATGGCTACACCTTC.

The chain has TRBV5-1 and TRBJ2-2, with D maybe TRBD1 (5 bases). V shed 0 bases and J shed 1 base, with 10 bases lying between them. CDR1 and CDR2 from the germline V gene are SGHRS and YFSETQ. This CDR3 comprises 16 residues. The chain's CDR3 is CASSLVGPGNTGELFF. CDR3 DNA sequence: TGCGCCAGCAGCTTGGTGGGGCCAGGGAACACCGGGGAGCTGTTTTTT.

V gene TRBV15 combines with J gene TRBJ1-6, with 7 bases fitting TRBD1. This CDR3 is built from 14 residues. The trim removed 3 bases at V and 7 bases at J, leaving 3 bases unmatched. The germline V gene has CDR1 LNHNV and CDR2 YYDKDF (reference sequence). The CDR3 protein is CATSRLGGNSPLHF. The CDR3 bases are TGTGCCACCAGCAGGTTAGGGGGCAATTCACCCCTCCACTTT.